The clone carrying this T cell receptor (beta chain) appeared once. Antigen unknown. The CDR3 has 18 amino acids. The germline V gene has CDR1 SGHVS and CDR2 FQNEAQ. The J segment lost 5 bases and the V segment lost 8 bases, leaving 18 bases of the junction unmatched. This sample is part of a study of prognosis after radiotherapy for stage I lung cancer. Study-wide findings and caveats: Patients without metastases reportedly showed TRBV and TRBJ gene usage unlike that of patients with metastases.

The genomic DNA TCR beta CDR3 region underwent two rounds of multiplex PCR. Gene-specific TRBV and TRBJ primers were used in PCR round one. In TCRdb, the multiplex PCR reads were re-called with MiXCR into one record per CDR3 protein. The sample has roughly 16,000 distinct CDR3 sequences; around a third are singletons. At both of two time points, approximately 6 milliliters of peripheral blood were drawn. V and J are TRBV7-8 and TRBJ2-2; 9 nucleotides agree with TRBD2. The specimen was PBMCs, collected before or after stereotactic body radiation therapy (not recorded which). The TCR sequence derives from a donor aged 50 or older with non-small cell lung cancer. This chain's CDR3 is CASLARWREGPRTGELFF. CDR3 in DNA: TGTGCCAGCTTAGCCCGGTGGCGGGAGGGCCCTCGAACCGGGGAGCTGTTTTTT.